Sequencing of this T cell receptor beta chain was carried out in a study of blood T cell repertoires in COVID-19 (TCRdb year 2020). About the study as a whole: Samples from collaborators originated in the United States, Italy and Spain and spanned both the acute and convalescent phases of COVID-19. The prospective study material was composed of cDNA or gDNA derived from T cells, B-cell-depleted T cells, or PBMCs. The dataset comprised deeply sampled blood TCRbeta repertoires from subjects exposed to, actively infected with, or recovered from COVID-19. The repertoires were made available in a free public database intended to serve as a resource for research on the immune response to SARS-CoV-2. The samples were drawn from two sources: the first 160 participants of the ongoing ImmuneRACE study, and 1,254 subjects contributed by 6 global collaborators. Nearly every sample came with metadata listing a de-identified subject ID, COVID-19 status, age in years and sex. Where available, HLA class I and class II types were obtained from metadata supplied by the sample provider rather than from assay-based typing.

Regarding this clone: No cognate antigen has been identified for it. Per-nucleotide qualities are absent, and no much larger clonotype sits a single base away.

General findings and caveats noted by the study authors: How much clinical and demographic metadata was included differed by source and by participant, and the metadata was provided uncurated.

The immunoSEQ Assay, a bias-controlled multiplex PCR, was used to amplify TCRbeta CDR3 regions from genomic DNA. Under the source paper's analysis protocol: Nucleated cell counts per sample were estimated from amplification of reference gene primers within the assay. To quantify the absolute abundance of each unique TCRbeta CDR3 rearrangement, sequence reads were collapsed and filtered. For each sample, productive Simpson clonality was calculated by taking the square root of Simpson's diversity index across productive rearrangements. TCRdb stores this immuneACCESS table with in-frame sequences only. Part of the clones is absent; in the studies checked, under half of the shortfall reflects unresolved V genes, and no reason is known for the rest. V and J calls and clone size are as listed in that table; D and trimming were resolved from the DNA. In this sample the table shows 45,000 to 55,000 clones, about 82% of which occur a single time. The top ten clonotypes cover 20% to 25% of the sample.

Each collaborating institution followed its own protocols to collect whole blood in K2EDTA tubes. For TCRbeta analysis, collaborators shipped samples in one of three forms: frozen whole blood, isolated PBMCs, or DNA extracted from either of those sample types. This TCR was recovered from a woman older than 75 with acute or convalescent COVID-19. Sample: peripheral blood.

This receptor carries the CDR3 CASSLDGGAGNTIYF. The DNA sequence is TGCGCCAGCAGCTTGGATGGAGGGGCTGGAAACACCATATATTTT. The chain is assembled from TRBV5-1 and TRBJ1-3, and perhaps TRBD1 as D gene, on 5 matching bases. According to the germline V gene, CDR1 reads SGHRS and CDR2 reads YFSETQ. The CDR3 has 15 amino acids, counting the end cysteine and phenylalanine. Only the CDR3 part of the read is kept: 45 bases, read in frame from the first base. V is cut by 0 bases and J by 2 bases, and the space between the germline ends is 9 bases.